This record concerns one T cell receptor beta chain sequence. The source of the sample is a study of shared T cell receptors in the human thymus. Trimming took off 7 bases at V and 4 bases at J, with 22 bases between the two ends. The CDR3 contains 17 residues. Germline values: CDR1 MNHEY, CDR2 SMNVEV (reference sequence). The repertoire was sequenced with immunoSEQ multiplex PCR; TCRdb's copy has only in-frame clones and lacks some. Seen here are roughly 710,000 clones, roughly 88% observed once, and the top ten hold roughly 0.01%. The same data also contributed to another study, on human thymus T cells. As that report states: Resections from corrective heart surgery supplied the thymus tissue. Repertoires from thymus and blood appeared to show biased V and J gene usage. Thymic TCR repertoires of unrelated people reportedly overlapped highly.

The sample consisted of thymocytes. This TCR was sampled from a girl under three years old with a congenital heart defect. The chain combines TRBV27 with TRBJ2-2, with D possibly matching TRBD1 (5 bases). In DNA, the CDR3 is TGTGCCAGCACCTTGAAGGGGCCGCCTCTTATCACCGGGGAGCTGTTTTTT. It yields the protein CASTLKGPPLITGELFF.